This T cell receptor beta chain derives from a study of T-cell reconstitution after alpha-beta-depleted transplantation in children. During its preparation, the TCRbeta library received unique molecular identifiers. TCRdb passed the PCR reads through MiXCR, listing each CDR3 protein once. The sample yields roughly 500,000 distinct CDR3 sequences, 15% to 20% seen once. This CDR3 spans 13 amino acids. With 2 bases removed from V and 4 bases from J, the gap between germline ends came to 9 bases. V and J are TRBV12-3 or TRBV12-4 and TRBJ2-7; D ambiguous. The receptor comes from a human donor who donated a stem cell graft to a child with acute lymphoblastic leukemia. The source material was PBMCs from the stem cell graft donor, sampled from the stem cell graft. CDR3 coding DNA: TGTGCCAGCAGTTTATACGCAAAGTACGAGCAGTACTTC. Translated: CASSLYAKYEQYF.